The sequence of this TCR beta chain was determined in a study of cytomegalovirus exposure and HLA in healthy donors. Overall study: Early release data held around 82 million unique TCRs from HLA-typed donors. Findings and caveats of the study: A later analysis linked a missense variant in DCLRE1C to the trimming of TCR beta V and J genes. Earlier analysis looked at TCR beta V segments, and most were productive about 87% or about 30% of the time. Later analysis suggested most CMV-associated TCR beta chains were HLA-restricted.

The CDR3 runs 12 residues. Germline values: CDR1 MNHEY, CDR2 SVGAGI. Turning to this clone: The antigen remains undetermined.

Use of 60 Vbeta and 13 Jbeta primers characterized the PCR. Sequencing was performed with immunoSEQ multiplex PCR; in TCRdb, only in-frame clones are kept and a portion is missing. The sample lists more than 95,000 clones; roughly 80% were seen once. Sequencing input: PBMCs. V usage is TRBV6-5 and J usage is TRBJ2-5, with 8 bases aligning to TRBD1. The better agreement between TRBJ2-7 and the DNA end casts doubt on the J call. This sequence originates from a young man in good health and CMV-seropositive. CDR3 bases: TGTGCCAGCAGTCTCGGACAGGGCGAGCAGTACTTC. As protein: CASSLGQGEQYF.